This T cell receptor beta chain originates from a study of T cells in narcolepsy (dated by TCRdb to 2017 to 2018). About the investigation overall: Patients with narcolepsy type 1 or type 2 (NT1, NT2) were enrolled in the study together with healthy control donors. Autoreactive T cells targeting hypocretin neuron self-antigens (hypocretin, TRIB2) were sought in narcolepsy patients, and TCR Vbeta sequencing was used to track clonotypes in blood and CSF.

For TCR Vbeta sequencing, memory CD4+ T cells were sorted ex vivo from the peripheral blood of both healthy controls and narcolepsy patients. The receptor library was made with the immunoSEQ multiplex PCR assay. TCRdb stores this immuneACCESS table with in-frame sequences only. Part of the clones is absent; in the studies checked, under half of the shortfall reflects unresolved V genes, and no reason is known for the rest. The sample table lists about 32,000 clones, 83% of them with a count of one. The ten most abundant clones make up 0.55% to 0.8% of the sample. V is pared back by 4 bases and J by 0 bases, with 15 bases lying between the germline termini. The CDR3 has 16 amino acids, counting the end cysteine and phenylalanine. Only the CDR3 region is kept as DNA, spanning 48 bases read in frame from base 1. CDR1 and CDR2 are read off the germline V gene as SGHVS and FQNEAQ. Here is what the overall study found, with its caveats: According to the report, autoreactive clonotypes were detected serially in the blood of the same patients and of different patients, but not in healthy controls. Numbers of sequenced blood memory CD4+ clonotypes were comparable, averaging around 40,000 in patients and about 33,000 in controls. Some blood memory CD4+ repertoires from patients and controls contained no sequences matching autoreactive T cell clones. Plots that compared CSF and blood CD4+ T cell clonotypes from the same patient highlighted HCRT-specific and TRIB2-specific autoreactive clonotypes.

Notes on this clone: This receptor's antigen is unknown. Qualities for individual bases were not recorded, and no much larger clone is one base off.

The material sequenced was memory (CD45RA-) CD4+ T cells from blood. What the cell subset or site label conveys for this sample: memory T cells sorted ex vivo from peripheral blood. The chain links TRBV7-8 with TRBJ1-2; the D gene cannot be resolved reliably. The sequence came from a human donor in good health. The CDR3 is CASSSRTPTSNYGYTF. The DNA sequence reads TGTGCCAGCAGCTCTCGAACACCGACCTCTAACTATGGCTACACCTTC.